This T cell receptor beta chain was profiled in a study of blood T cell repertoires in COVID-19. Across the study: Some COVID-19 samples were acute and others convalescent; all came from the United States, Italy and Spain.

As originally analysed: Amplification of reference gene primers provided the estimated nucleated cell counts. Produced via immunoSEQ multiplex PCR; TCRdb's table is partial and in-frame only. V, J and clone size reflect that table, while D and trimming were determined from the DNA. The table records about 270,000 clones, 75% to 90% of them present only once. The CDR3 has 16 residues. Germline V lookup: CDR1 MGHRA, CDR2 YSYEKL. V lost 0 bases and J 0 bases, leaving 10 bases between the germline ends. The sequence came from a woman aged 25 to 39 with acute COVID-19. V and J are TRBV4-1 and TRBJ2-3, with D perhaps matching TRBD2 (5 bases). The sequencing input was PBMCs or T cells enriched from blood (not recorded which). As DNA, the CDR3 is TGCGCCAGCAGCCAAGAAGCCGGCGGGAGCACAGATACGCAGTATTTT. This sequence encodes CASSQEAGGSTDTQYF.